One sample yielded the 16 T cell receptor beta chains listed below, sequenced in a study of cytomegalovirus exposure and HLA in healthy donors (dated by TCRdb to the late 2010s). The library was made by the immunoSEQ multiplex PCR assay. The multiplex PCR relied on a mix of 60 forward primers for TCR Vbeta segments and 13 reverse primers for TCR Jbeta segments. This is the immuneACCESS table as TCRdb keeps it, with only in-frame sequences that have V and J called. A part of the clones is gone; compared with another copy, unresolved V genes explain less than half, and the rest is unexplained. The sample table holds approximately 190,000 clones, of which over 65% were seen once. Jointly, the top ten make up over 1.5% of the sample. The sample comprised PBMCs. These receptors were taken from a woman in her twenties or thirties in good health and CMV-seronegative.

The chain is built from TRBV5-5 and TRBJ2-2; possibly TRBD1 for D (5 bases). The CDR3 has 14 residues. Germline loops: CDR1 SGHKS, CDR2 YYEKEE (reference sequence). V lost 4 bases to trimming and J lost 2 bases, with 9 bases between them. The CDR3 loop is CASSPGHNTGELFF. CDR3 nucleotide sequence: TGTGCCAGCAGCCCCGGACACAACACCGGGGAGCTGTTTTTT.

This clone was seen more than once but under ten times. The chain carries TRBV6-1 and TRBJ1-4; weak D call: TRBD1 (6 bases). The CDR3 loop spans 14 amino acids. Germline V CDR1 and CDR2: MNHNS, SASEGT. Trimming took off 3 bases at V and 3 bases at J, with 8 bases between the two ends. CDR3 sequence reads: CASSEGAANEKLFF. CDR3 in DNA: TGTGCCAGCAGTGAGGGGGCAGCTAATGAAAAACTGTTTTTT.

The V gene is TRBV10-1, the J gene TRBJ2-3; possibly TRBD2 for D (6 bases). Trimming left V 2 bases short and J 9 bases short, with 9 bases between. The germline CDR1 and CDR2 sequences are WNHNN and SYGVQD (reference sequence). CDR3 size: 12 residues. This chain's CDR3 is CASSEGTATQYF. The DNA for the CDR3 is TGCGCCAGCAGTGAGGGGACTGCCACGCAGTATTTT.

Concerning this clone itself: Other DNA sequences in this sample translate to the same CDR3. The chain has TRBV19 and TRBJ1-1, with 8 positions matching TRBD1. V shed 5 bases and J 2 bases; nucleotides not matched to a gene: 1. Germline values: CDR1 LNHDA, CDR2 SQIVND (reference sequence). The CDR3 sequence is 13 residues long. This chain's CDR3 is CASSGQGNTEAFF. The CDR3 DNA follows: TGTGCCAGTAGTGGACAGGGAAACACTGAAGCTTTCTTT.

This clone was seen once. The rearrangement links TRBV7-3 to TRBJ2-1; 7 bases match TRBD2. The germline CDR1 and CDR2 sequences are SGHTA and FQGTGA. CDR3 length: 14 residues. The V gene end was trimmed by 5 bases and the J gene end by 8 bases; junction bases not matched to a gene: 9. This chain's CDR3 is CASSLLGGVDEQFF. The CDR3 DNA sequence: TGTGCCAGCAGCCTCCTTGGGGGGGTCGATGAGCAGTTCTTC.

This clone was counted between two and nine times. This chain joins TRBV4-1 and TRBJ2-7; 8 nucleotides line up with TRBD1. Germline V lookup: CDR1 MGHRA, CDR2 YSYEKL. The CDR3 consists of 18 residues. Trimming cost V 1 base and J 5 bases; bases outside gene matches: 16. CDR3 nucleotides: TGCGCCAGCAGCCAAGCCCTCGTAGGGCGGACAGGGACCCACGAGCAGTACTTC. This sequence encodes CASSQALVGRTGTHEQYF.

Only a few counts were recorded for this clone. The rearrangement uses TRBV5-6 and TRBJ2-1, with 10 bases lining up with TRBD2. Germline-derived CDR1 and CDR2 are SGHDT and YYEEEE. V was pared by 4 bases and J by 9 bases, with 16 bases of the junction left unmatched. This CDR3 has 17 amino acids. CDR3 loop: CASSLPVLAGVVGEQFF. The CDR3 bases are TGTGCCAGCAGCCTCCCAGTTCTAGCGGGAGTCGTTGGTGAGCAGTTCTTC.

This chain links TRBV6-5 with TRBJ2-2, with D possibly being TRBD1 (6 bases). Trimming removed 0 bases from V and 3 bases from J, with 11 bases in between. The CDR3 has 16 amino acids. Germline V CDR1 and CDR2: MNHEY, SVGAGI. This CDR3 is CASSYSPEGDTGELFF. In nucleotides, the CDR3 is TGTGCCAGCAGTTACTCCCCAGAGGGGGACACCGGGGAGCTGTTTTTT.

This chain connects TRBV7-9 to TRBJ2-7; the match to TRBD1 covers 7 bases. Losses at the gene ends were 4 bases for V and 3 bases for J; bases not matched to a gene: 12. Germline V gives CDR1 SEHNR, CDR2 FQNEAQ (reference sequence). The CDR3 runs to 16 residues. CDR3 nucleotide sequence: TGTGCCAGCAGCTCCTTTCCACAGGGGACCCTCTACGAGCAGTACTTC. Translating it yields CASSSFPQGTLYEQYF.

This chain joins TRBV11-2 and TRBJ1-1; D may be TRBD1 (5 bases). Trimming stripped 5 bases from V and 4 bases from J, with 17 bases between. The CDR3 consists of 15 residues. Per germline, CDR1 SGHAT and CDR2 FQNNGV. The CDR3 nucleotides are TGTGCCAGCAGCCATAGGACACATAGGAGCACTGAAGCTTTCTTT. Translating it yields CASSHRTHRSTEAFF.

The rearrangement links TRBV6-5 to TRBJ1-2, with D possibly matching TRBD1 (6 bases). This CDR3 comprises 15 residues. CDR1 is MNHEY, CDR2 SVGAGI, per germline. Trimming stripped 7 bases from V and 2 bases from J, with 17 bases between. The CDR3 region has the DNA TGTGCCAGCACCCCGGACAGATCTAAAAACTATGGCTACACCTTC. It specifies CASTPDRSKNYGYTF.

The chain employs TRBV5-4 and TRBJ1-2, with TRBD1 matching over 7 bases. Unmatched junction bases numbered 12, after V lost 0 bases and J lost 1 base. CDR3 length equals 18 residues. CDR1 SGHNT and CDR2 YYREEE come from the germline V gene (reference sequence). The CDR3 bases are TGTGCCAGCAGCTTGGGCCCTCGACAGGGAGGCAATAACTATGGCTACACCTTC. It specifies CASSLGPRQGGNNYGYTF. The full variable domain, with the rest looked up from reference TRBV5-4 and TRBJ1-2, is ETGVTQSPTHLIKTRGQQVTLRCSSQSGHNTVSWYQQALGQGPQFIFQYYREEENGRGNFPPRFSGLQFPNYSSELNVNALELDDSALYLCASSLGPRQGGNNYGYTFGSGTRLTVV.

The chain carries TRBV30 and TRBJ2-5, with 8 bases aligning to TRBD1. Germline V gene lookup returns CDR1 GTSNPN and CDR2 SVGIG (reference sequence). Trimming at V came to 5 bases and at J to 5 bases, leaving 10 bases not matched to a gene. CDR3 size: 14 residues. Written as DNA, the CDR3 is TGTGCCTGGCGCGACAGGGGCCTTGGGGAGACCCAGTACTTC. Encoded protein: CAWRDRGLGETQYF.

For the CDR3, the DNA is TGTGCCAGCGGCGGGGTTCTAGGTCAGCCCCAGCATTTT. Its protein is CASGGVLGQPQHF. V is TRBV2 and J is TRBJ1-5; no reliable D call. The CDR3 sequence is 13 residues long. Between the trimmed V and J ends, which lost 8 bases and 6 bases, there was a span of 14 bases. Germline values: CDR1 SNHLY, CDR2 FYNNEI.

There are a few counts of this clone. The rearrangement joins TRBV29-1 to TRBJ1-1, with D possibly TRBD1 on 6 matching bases. This CDR3 region has 15 residues. The V and J ends lost 4 bases and 4 bases respectively, with 19 bases between them. Germline V CDR1 and CDR2: SQVTM, ANQGSEA. The CDR3 loop reads CSVGYKGVLGTEAFF. CDR3 DNA sequence: TGCAGCGTTGGATATAAGGGGGTTTTAGGCACTGAAGCTTTCTTT.

The chain has TRBV11-2 and TRBJ2-1; maybe TRBD2 (5 bases). Trimming cost V 2 bases and J 6 bases, with 17 bases left between them. The CDR3 is 16 residues long. CDR1 is SGHAT and CDR2 is FQNNGV in the germline V gene. CDR3 sequence reads: CASSLLVRASSNEQFF. DNA for the CDR3: TGTGCCAGCAGCTTATTAGTCCGGGCTAGCAGCAATGAGCAGTTCTTC.